Below, 23 T cell receptor beta chains from the same sample are listed, as sequenced in a study of T cells in Graves' hyperthyroidism and ophthalmopathy. Amplified TCR beta CDR3 regions derived from RNA transcripts. The study used the HTBI primer set for a first-round RT-PCR of the TCR CDR3. Each CDR3 protein gets one entry after TCRdb re-called the multiplex PCR reads with MiXCR. The table shows about 350,000 distinct CDR3 sequences, with about an eighth occurring only once. The sample consisted of blood. These receptor sequences come from a woman aged 40 to 50 with Graves' ophthalmopathy.

Ten or more counts support this clonotype. V is TRBV28 and J is TRBJ1-4, with unresolved D. Trimming stripped 2 bases from V and 8 bases from J, with 9 bases between. This CDR3 has 13 amino acids. Germline values: CDR1 MDHEN, CDR2 SYDVKM. The CDR3 DNA sequence: TGTGCCAGCAGTTTACGGAATGCGGAAAAACTGTTTTTT. This codes for CASSLRNAEKLFF. The full variable domain, its missing parts supplied by reference TRBV28 and TRBJ1-4, is DVKVTQSSRYLVKRTGEKVFLECVQDMDHENMFWYRQDPGLGLRLIYFSYDVKMKEKGDIPEGYSVSREKKERFSLILESASTNQTSMYLCASSLRNAEKLFFGSGTQLSVL.

The V and J genes are TRBV25-1 and TRBJ2-7; TRBD2 matches at 11 bases. The CDR3 totals 16 residues. Germline V gives CDR1 MGHDK, CDR2 SYGVNS. V was pared by 4 bases and J by 0 bases, with 5 bases of the junction left unmatched. CDR3 sequence (DNA): TGTGCCAGCAGTGCTCAGACTAGCGGGGACTCCTACGAGCAGTACTTC. Protein sequence: CASSAQTSGDSYEQYF.

The CDR3 bases are TGTGCCAGCTCACCATGGACAGGGAATCGCATTCAGTACTTC. It yields the protein CASSPWTGNRIQYF. This rearrangement joins TRBV18 to TRBJ2-4; 8 nucleotides match TRBD1. The CDR3 contains 14 residues. V shed 2 bases and J 9 bases; nucleotides not matched to a gene: 6. The germline V gene has CDR1 KGHSH and CDR2 LQKENI.

The V gene is TRBV5-6, the J gene TRBJ1-2; the D gene is possibly TRBD1 (6 bases). This CDR3 has 15 amino acids. V was shortened by 2 bases and J by 0 bases, with 11 bases between the two germline ends. CDR1 is SGHDT, CDR2 YYEEEE, per germline. CDR3 protein: CASSFRTASNYGYTF. CDR3 nucleotides: TGTGCCAGCAGCTTTAGGACAGCGTCTAACTATGGCTACACCTTC.

On this clonotype itself: This may be a read error, as it is one base from a much larger clone. V gene TRBV7-2 combines with J gene TRBJ2-7, with TRBD2 matching 9 bases. The CDR3 sequence is 15 residues long. Germline CDR1 reads SGHTA; CDR2 reads FQGNSA. DNA of the CDR3: TGTGCCAGCAGCTTAAGCGGGAGGACCACCTACGAGCGGTACTTC. It encodes CASSLSGRTTYERYF.

V and J are TRBV6-5 and TRBJ2-5; TRBD2 agrees at 7 bases. V lost 0 bases and J lost 2; bases outside the gene matches: 9. The germline CDR1 and CDR2 sequences are MNHEY and SVGAGI. The CDR3 runs to 17 residues. Here the CDR3 reads CASSYSIVPSGQETQYF. CDR3 nucleotide sequence: TGTGCCAGCAGTTACTCGATCGTCCCTAGCGGACAAGAGACCCAGTACTTC.

The rearrangement links TRBV20-1 to TRBJ1-4; D gene uncertain. Germline V lookup: CDR1 DFQATT, CDR2 SNEGSKA (reference sequence). The CDR3 runs to 14 residues. V lost 3 bases and J lost 0, with 8 bases in between. This chain's CDR3 is CSASTDATNEKLFF. The CDR3 bases are TGCAGTGCTAGTACAGATGCAACTAATGAAAAACTGTTTTTT.

The sample holds a few counts of this clonotype. The gene calls are TRBV6-1 and TRBJ2-2; TRBD1 is a possible D gene (5 bases). This CDR3 contains 15 residues. Trimming stripped 1 base from V and 8 bases from J, with 14 bases between. From germline, CDR1 is MNHNS and CDR2 SASEGT. CDR3 nucleotides: TGTGCCAGCAGTGAAGTAGCTAGGGGCAGGGGGGAGCTGTTTTTT. It translates to CASSEVARGRGELFF.

This clonotype has ten or more counts. The J gene is TRBJ2-7, the V gene TRBV7-9; 8 nucleotides line up with TRBD1. The CDR3 loop spans 17 amino acids. Germline trimming cut 2 bases from V and 0 bases from J; bases unmatched to any gene: 9. CDR1 and CDR2 (germline): SEHNR, FQNEAQ (reference sequence). For the CDR3, the DNA is TGTGCCAGCAGCTTACCCAAAGTCGGGACAGGCTCCTACGAGCAGTACTTC. This codes for CASSLPKVGTGSYEQYF.

This clonotype was seen only a few times. The V call is TRBV5-1, the J call TRBJ1-2; no reliable D call. The CDR3 has 12 residues. CDR1 is SGHRS and CDR2 is YFSETQ in the germline V gene. V was pared by 0 bases and J by 8 bases, with 8 bases between. The CDR3 loop is CASSLAQAGYTF. For the CDR3, the DNA is TGCGCCAGCAGCTTGGCTCAGGCGGGCTACACCTTC.

The chain carries TRBV5-1 and TRBJ2-7; D unclear. The DNA end is more similar to TRBJ2-1, so the J call may be wrong. In germline, CDR1 is SGHRS, CDR2 YFSETQ. This CDR3 spans 12 amino acids. The DNA for the CDR3 is TGCGCCAGCAGCTCAAGCTCCTACGAGCAGTTCTTC. This codes for CASSSSSYEQFF.

In its sample, this clonotype was seen a few times. This chain joins TRBV20-1 and TRBJ2-2, with 7 nucleotides matching TRBD2. J gave up 7 bases and V 1 base, and 9 bases lay outside the gene matches. The germline CDR1 and CDR2 sequences are DFQATT and SNEGSKA (reference sequence). This CDR3 comprises 15 residues. This CDR3 is CSARGKLASGGELFF. As DNA, the CDR3 is TGCAGTGCTAGAGGGAAACTAGCGTCGGGCGGGGAGCTGTTTTTT.

This clonotype was observed a few times. CDR3 in amino acids: CASSSRTVGSGNTIYF. The CDR3 DNA reads TGTGCCAGCAGTTCCCGGACAGTGGGCTCTGGAAACACCATATATTTT. The genes are TRBV28 and TRBJ1-3; D possibly corresponds to TRBD1 (6 bases). The ends were cut back, 4 bases at V and 0 bases at J, with 13 bases in the middle. Germline CDR1 and CDR2: MDHEN and SYDVKM. CDR3 length: 16 residues.

This clonotype showed up just a few times. The gene calls are TRBV19 and TRBJ1-3, with a tentative D call TRBD1 (5 bases). The length of the CDR3 is 13 residues. V lost 5 bases and J lost 8, with 13 bases in between. From germline, CDR1 is LNHDA and CDR2 SQIVND (reference sequence). The CDR3 protein is CASSPAGLDTIYF. In DNA form, the CDR3 reads TGTGCCAGTAGTCCGGCAGGGCTAGACACCATATATTTT.

The V call is TRBV6-8, the J call TRBJ1-5; D not resolved. The germline CDR1 and CDR2 sequences are MNHGY and SAAAGT. This CDR3 spans 16 amino acids. V shed 10 bases and J shed 0 bases, with 19 bases lying between them. CDR3 residues: CATLPPARYSNQPQHF. The DNA of the CDR3 is TGTGCCACCTTACCCCCTGCGAGGTATAGCAATCAGCCCCAGCATTTT.

About this clonotype: Given a much more abundant clone one base away, this may be a read error. The V gene is TRBV30, the J gene TRBJ2-3, with a possible D match to TRBD1 (6 bases). Trimming left V 5 bases short and J 2 bases short, with 11 bases between. Germline CDR1 and CDR2: GTSNPN and SVGIG (reference sequence). The CDR3 has 13 residues. In DNA, the CDR3 is TGTGCCTGGGCCGGACAGTTCACAGATACGCAGTATTTT. Protein product: CAWAGQFTDTQYF.

This sequence joins TRBV27 and TRBJ2-1, with TRBD2 identical over 8 bases. Trimming took 6 bases from V and 4 from J; bases not matched to a gene: 5. In germline, CDR1 is MNHEY, CDR2 SMNVEV (reference sequence). The CDR3 loop spans 14 amino acids. The CDR3 here is CASRASGQYNEQFF. The CDR3 DNA reads TGTGCCAGCAGGGCTAGCGGGCAATACAATGAGCAGTTCTTC.

This clonotype has just a few counts. Germline is not matched at one junction end, which may reflect a read error. The J gene is TRBJ2-1, the V gene TRBV6-5; 8 nucleotides agree with TRBD2. This CDR3 comprises 13 residues. Germline V gives CDR1 MNHEY, CDR2 SVGAGI. CDR3: CAGSYGGANEQFF. CDR3 coding DNA: TGTGCCGGCAGTTACGGGGGGGCAAATGAGCAGTTCTTC.

The V gene is TRBV10-1, the J gene TRBJ1-2; TRBD1 aligns across 7 bases. This CDR3 spans 16 amino acids. CDR1 is WNHNN and CDR2 is SYGVQD in the germline V gene (reference sequence). Trimming took 6 bases from V and 4 from J; bases not matched to a gene: 14. This chain's CDR3 is CASSRDRRTTFYGYTF. CDR3 in DNA: TGCGCCAGCAGCCGGGACAGACGAACGACCTTCTATGGCTACACCTTC.

This clonotype was counted at least ten times. The J gene is TRBJ2-1, the V gene TRBV11-2; 7 nucleotides line up with TRBD2. The CDR3 runs 16 residues. Germline V gives CDR1 SGHAT, CDR2 FQNNGV. Trimming removed 4 bases from V and 8 bases from J; junction bases left unmatched: 14. The CDR3 DNA follows: TGTGCCAGCAGCTCTACGGCTGGGAGGGGTGGGGATGAGCAGTTCTTC. Amino acid sequence: CASSSTAGRGGDEQFF.

This clonotype was recorded many times. The V call is TRBV28, the J call TRBJ2-2; D not certain. The CDR3 is made up of 12 amino acids. Germline lookup yields CDR1 MDHEN and CDR2 SYDVKM. The CDR3 protein is CVEGKLPGELFF. CDR3 DNA sequence: TGTGTCGAAGGGAAGCTACCGGGGGAGCTGTTTTTT.

This clonotype appeared once. The chain employs TRBV7-9 and TRBJ2-7; tentatively, D is TRBD2 (6 bases). CDR3 length: 14 residues. Germline CDR1 SEHNR, CDR2 FQNEAQ (reference sequence). V lost 6 bases and J 3 bases, leaving 15 bases between the germline ends. The CDR3 here is CASSLWGVFYEQYF. CDR3 sequence (DNA): TGTGCCAGCAGTCTTTGGGGGGTCTTCTACGAGCAGTACTTC.

This clonotype came up many times. The chain recombines TRBV27 with TRBJ1-4, with unresolved D. Germline values: CDR1 MNHEY, CDR2 SMNVEV (reference sequence). The CDR3 sequence is 15 residues long. V was clipped by 7 bases and J by 0 bases, with 12 bases between them. The CDR3 here is CASKQRPSTNEKLFF. The CDR3 bases are TGTGCCAGCAAGCAGAGACCTTCAACTAATGAAAAACTGTTTTTT.